This T cell receptor (beta chain) is drawn from a study of cytomegalovirus exposure and HLA in healthy donors. The study, taken as a whole, reports: Evidence from a later analysis indicated that most CMV-associated TCR beta chains looked HLA-restricted. Based on reports, TCR beta sequences accurately predicted HLA-A and HLA-B alleles for most subjects.

The PCR used 60 Vbeta and 13 Jbeta primers. The table came from immunoSEQ multiplex PCR; TCRdb's copy has only in-frame clones and leaves some out. This sample yields over 130,000 clones, of which more than 65% are seen a single time; under 8% belongs to the top ten. Of note for this clone: Its target is unknown.

The CDR3 runs 14 residues. CDR1 and CDR2 (germline): GTSNPN, SVGIG (reference sequence). The V end was cut by 0 bases, the J end by 8 bases, with 13 bases between. The clonotype originates from a man aged 45-65 years in good health and CMV-seropositive. The J gene is TRBJ1-4, the V gene TRBV30; no clear D. Source material: PBMCs. This chain's CDR3 is CAWSVPGFGEKLFF. The CDR3 DNA follows: TGTGCCTGGAGTGTACCCGGGTTTGGCGAAAAACTGTTTTTT.